This T cell receptor beta chain was sequenced in a study of PD-1 blockade in classical Hodgkin lymphoma (dated by TCRdb to between 2020 and 2021). With respect to the entire study: Nivolumab dosing was 3 mg/kg intravenously every 2 weeks, continuing until either disease progression or unacceptable toxicity. The study used TCR beta sequencing and CyTOF to define a peripheral blood immune signature of response to PD-1 blockade in classical Hodgkin lymphoma. Study-level results and caveats: Lower diversity was seen in patients whose nivolumab began less than 1 year after ASCT, and these patients were left out of later analyses so that immune reconstitution would not confound the results. Baseline TCR diversity was reported to be lower in newly diagnosed patients than in healthy donors and to be lower still in relapsed/refractory patients. CD4+ but not CD8+ TCR diversity rose significantly by C4D1 (p=0.0027 vs p=0.16), most apparent in complete responders (p=0.02). The study was restricted to a single clinical trial cohort, and the causes of repertoire differences, possibly disease activity or prior therapy, were left undefined. Baseline diversity similar to that of newly diagnosed patients was observed in trial patients achieving complete response, whereas significantly lower diversity was observed in partial responders and progressors.

The CDR3 measures 19 amino acids from cysteine to phenylalanine. The only DNA kept is the CDR3, 57 bases in frame from the first base. In light of the paper, this sample's time point label describes: cycle 1 day 1 (C1D1), immediately before nivolumab initiation. All trial patients had relapsed after autologous stem cell transplantation, with cohorts A, B and C differing in prior brentuximab vedotin exposure. The trial cohort was composed of about 58 patients with relapsed/refractory classical Hodgkin lymphoma, for whom complete response, partial response or progressive disease was recorded as best overall response. Trial patients were treated with single-agent nivolumab in the multi-cohort phase II CheckMate 205 trial. An independent review committee assessed best overall response by applying the 2007 International Working Group response criteria. Trial PBMCs were obtained immediately prior to nivolumab initiation (C1D1) and on therapy at cycle 2 day 1 and cycle 4 day 1. Peripheral blood was collected in 8 mL Vacutainer Cell Preparation Tubes, from which PBMCs were isolated by centrifugation and then cryopreserved.

The Qiagen DNeasy kit was used to extract genomic DNA from unsorted PBMCs and from the negatively selected CD4+ and CD8+ fractions. TCR beta CDR3 regions were amplified by immunoSEQ multiplex PCR using primers annealing to V and J segments. Amplification bias was minimized using a synthetic immune receptor repertoire, and residual bias was removed computationally after sequencing. The published analysis was carried out like this. Custom Python scripts were used to quantify repertoire diversity as the Shannon entropy index. Unsorted, CD4+ and CD8+ repertoires were examined separately, except in combined analyses, for which CD4+ and CD8+ sequences were merged in silico. A clone was considered expanded if an increase in frequency of at least 2-fold after treatment relative to C1D1 was found, and a pseudocount of 0.5 was applied to clones undetected at baseline. Singleton clones were defined as clones with 0 or 1 copy at C1D1, and non-singleton clones were defined as clones with 2 or more copies. Clones expanded in unsorted samples were labelled as CD4+, CD8+ or unknown by matching protein sequences in sorted samples from the same patient. Wilcoxon tests on paired samples were used to test diversity changes from C1D1 to C4D1. The table was pulled from immuneACCESS by TCRdb, which kept in-frame rearrangements only. Such tables lose some clones; where checked, under half of the loss comes from unresolved V genes, and the rest has no known cause. The D gene and trimming were derived from the DNA, and the V and J assignments and clone size from that table. The sample table shows several thousand clones, and around four fifths are seen once. The ten top clones hold about 33% of the sample.

A remark on this clone: The antigen it binds to is not known. Base qualities were left out, and no much larger clone turns up one base away.

Sequencing used peripheral blood mononuclear cells (PBMCs), obtained at baseline. The rearrangement joined TRBV21-1 to TRBJ2-7; the D segment call TRBD2 is taken from the table without a DNA check. TRBV21-1 is described as a pseudogene. The origin of this receptor is a human donor with classical Hodgkin lymphoma. This receptor carries the CDR3 CASSKFRTSGIWCSYEQYF. The DNA sequence reads TGTGCCAGCAGCAAATTCAGGACTAGCGGGATCTGGTGTTCCTACGAGCAGTACTTC.